The text below deals with one TCR beta chain. The CDR3 contains 15 residues. Germline CDR1 SGDLS, CDR2 YYNGEE. The germline V and J ends were trimmed by 0 bases and 0 bases, with 10 bases remaining between them. The study drew donors from healthy Caucasian individuals in Russia aged roughly 6 to 90. Primed by a sample-barcoded 5' primer and a J-beta primer mix, a second PCR proceeded for about 7 to 11 cycles. TCRdb analysed the 5' RACE reads with MiXCR anew, one entry per CDR3 protein. The sample carries 550,000 to 600,000 distinct CDR3 sequences, 40% to 50% recorded once. The sample originates from a study of blood T cells in healthy people across ages.

The chain has TRBV9 and TRBJ2-7, with D uncertain. The sequence came from an elderly man in good health. The sample was blood. In nucleotides, the CDR3 is TGTGCCAGCAGCGTAGTGACACCTCGCTCCTACGAGCAGTACTTC. Its protein is CASSVVTPRSYEQYF. The whole variable domain, remainder taken from reference TRBV9 and TRBJ2-7, is DSGVTQTPKHLITATGQRVTLRCSPRSGDLSVYWYQQSLDQGLQFLIQYYNGEERAKGNILERFSAQQFPDLHSELNLSSLELGDSALYFCASSVVTPRSYEQYFGPGTRLTVT.